The clone carrying this T cell receptor (beta chain) was picked up many times. What it binds is not known. The data are from a study of Graves' ophthalmopathy and Graves' hyperthyroidism. CDR1 SGHAT and CDR2 FQNNGV come from the germline V gene. The CDR3 runs to 15 residues. Germline trimming cut 4 bases from V and 2 bases from J; bases unmatched to any gene: 4. Beta-chain TCR CDR3 regions were amplified from RNA transcripts. Investigators did first-round RT-PCR with HTBI primers, then second-round multiplex PCR. TCRdb independently ran MiXCR on the multiplex PCR reads; one entry per CDR3 protein. Found here are about 400,000 distinct CDR3 sequences, roughly 18% of them singletons; the top ten hold about 1.6%. Broader study findings: A roughly 81% specificity and about 90% sensitivity were achieved by a 13-signature model that separated ophthalmopathy from stable hyperthyroidism.

The sample was peripheral blood. The chain couples TRBV11-2 to TRBJ2-2, with 7 bases that match TRBD1. The receptor was isolated from a woman younger than 30 with Graves' ophthalmopathy. This CDR3 is CASSSRTGNTGELFF. The CDR3 DNA follows: TGTGCCAGCAGCTCCAGGACAGGCAACACCGGGGAGCTGTTTTTT.